These 11 T cell receptor beta chains were all obtained from the same sample, sequenced in a study of T cells in women clearing cervical HPV infection. This table comes from immunoSEQ multiplex PCR, and its TCRdb copy is limited to in-frame clones, with some not included. This sample carries approximately 26,000 clones, with roughly 11% going to the ten biggest clones. Sequencing was carried out using blood buffy coat. Receptor source: a woman aged 18-70 years with a cervical HPV16 infection that either progressed to CIN3+ or cleared (not recorded which).

About this clone itself: The missing CDR3 end, 3 residues past where the read stops, is filled in from the germline J gene. The rearrangement joins TRBV7-2 to TRBJ2-5; TRBD2 is a possible D gene (5 bases). V was clipped by 5 bases and J by 2 bases, with 12 bases between them. The CDR3 extends over 14 amino acids. Germline V gene sequence: CDR1 SGHTA, CDR2 FQGNSA. CDR3 protein: CASSPLGGQETQYF. CDR3 bases read: TGTGCCAGCAGCCCCCTCGGCGGGCAAGAGACC.

As regards this clone: The read terminates 3 residues ahead of where the CDR3 ends, so the germline J gene completes it. The chain joins TRBV4-1 to TRBJ1-4; 7 bases align to TRBD1. Unmatched junction bases numbered 3, after V lost 5 bases and J lost 3 bases. Germline lookup yields CDR1 MGHRA and CDR2 YSYEKL. The CDR3 loop spans 14 amino acids. CDR3 sequence: CASSYQGANEKLFF. The sequenced part of the CDR3 DNA is TGCGCCAGCAGCTACCAGGGGGCTAATGAAAAA.

Details on this clone: The DNA ends 3 residues before the CDR3 does, and the rest of the CDR3 is filled in from the germline J gene. The chain employs TRBV18 and TRBJ2-7; possibly TRBD2 for D (7 bases). The CDR3 loop spans 17 amino acids. Trimming took 6 bases from V and 0 from J, leaving 21 bases between them. The germline gives CDR1 KGHSH, CDR2 LQKENI. CDR3 DNA (partial): TGTGCCAGCTCTCCCCTCGGAGGGGGGGAATACTCCTACGAG. It specifies CASSPLGGGEYSYE. The whole CDR3 protein is CASSPLGGGEYSYEQYF.

On this clone: The read ends 3 residues early relative to the CDR3; the germline J gene fills the gap. The chain is built from TRBV18 and TRBJ2-1; 7 nucleotides agree with TRBD1. The CDR3 has 14 residues. Per germline, CDR1 KGHSH and CDR2 LQKENI. Trimming took 5 bases from V and 6 from J; bases not matched to a gene: 7. CDR3 DNA (partial): TGTGCCAGCTCATCGGAGAGGGGGCTCAATGAG. Translated, it gives CASSSERGLNE. Given in full, the CDR3 is CASSSERGLNEQFF.

Remarks on this clone: The read halts 3 residues ahead of the CDR3 end, with the missing end drawn from the germline J gene. V usage is TRBV7-2 and J usage is TRBJ1-1; 7 bases agree with TRBD1. Per the germline V gene, CDR1 is SGHTA and CDR2 is FQGNSA. The CDR3 sequence is 13 residues long. CDR3 DNA, as far as it was read: TGTGCCAGCAGCTTAGAGGGGGCCGGGGCG. Residues: CASSLEGAGA. The full-length CDR3 reads as CASSLEGAGAAFF. Full variable domain (remainder filled in from reference TRBV7-2 and TRBJ1-1): GAGVSQSPSNKVTEKGKDVELRCDPISGHTALYWYRQSLGQGLEFLIYFQGNSAPDKSGLPSDRFSAERTGGSVSTLTIQRTQQEDSAVYLCASSLEGAGAAFFGQGTRLTVV.

Remarks on this clone: Read coverage stops 3 residues before the CDR3 terminus; the germline J gene supplies the remainder. The chain links TRBV11-2 to TRBJ2-3; D might be TRBD2 (5 bases). Germline lookup yields CDR1 SGHAT and CDR2 FQNNGV. The CDR3 is 15 residues long. The CDR3 loop is CASSGLTGSQETQYF. CDR3 bases read: TGTGCCAGCAGCGGACTTACGGGCTCTCAAGAGACG.

CDR3 bases read: TGTGCCAGTAGCCTGGGACTAGGGGAGCACGGG. Residues: CASSLGLGEHG. The entire CDR3 sequence reads CASSLGLGEHGYTF. The chain uses TRBV19 and TRBJ1-2; D perhaps matches TRBD1 (5 bases). Read coverage stops 3 residues before the CDR3 terminus; the germline J gene supplies the remainder. CDR1 is LNHDA, CDR2 SQIVND, per germline (reference sequence). CDR3 size: 14 residues.

This CDR3 is CASSLGGSSYNEQFF. Partial CDR3 DNA: TGTGCCAGCAGTTTAGGCGGGTCAAGTTACAATGAG. The chain is built from TRBV12-3 or TRBV12-4 and TRBJ2-1; the D gene is possibly TRBD2 (5 bases). The sequenced fragment ends 3 residues before the CDR3 boundary, so the rest is inferred from the germline J gene. Trimming pared 1 base from V and 4 bases from J, leaving 11 bases between. The length of the CDR3 is 15 residues.

Note on this clone: The missing CDR3 end, 3 residues past where the read stops, is filled in from the germline J gene. The chain is built from TRBV5-1 and TRBJ2-2, with D hard to call. CDR1 SGHRS and CDR2 YFSETQ come from the germline V gene. There are 15 residues in the CDR3. The covered CDR3 bases are TGCGCCAGCAGCCCCCCGGCAGGTTCTAATGAAAAG. It is translated as CASSPPAGSNEK. The entire CDR3 sequence reads CASSPPAGSNEKLFF.

As for this clone: The missing CDR3 end, 3 residues past where the read stops, is filled in from the germline J gene. The rearrangement joins TRBV13 to TRBJ2-1, with 10 nucleotides matching TRBD2. This CDR3 comprises 15 residues. Losses at the gene ends were 7 bases for V and 7 bases for J; bases not matched to a gene: 10. The V gene's germline CDR1 is PRHDT and CDR2 FYEKMQ (reference sequence). CDR3 sequence reads: CASTWRGSGRNEQFF. The sequenced part of the CDR3 DNA is TGTGCCAGCACCTGGAGAGGTAGCGGGAGGAATGAG.

CDR3 in amino acids: CASSITYNEQFF. CDR3 bases read: TGCGCCAGCAGTATAACCTACAATGAG. This chain links TRBV5-1 with TRBJ2-1, with no clear D. The read terminates 3 residues ahead of where the CDR3 ends, so the germline J gene completes it. CDR3 size: 12 residues. V was shortened by 5 bases and J by 2 bases, with 5 bases between the two germline ends. Per the germline V gene, CDR1 is SGHRS and CDR2 is YFSETQ.